A single sample is the source of the 32 T cell receptor beta chains below, sequenced in a study of T cells in Graves' hyperthyroidism and ophthalmopathy. Amplification of TCR beta CDR3 regions used RNA as the template. First-round RT-PCR with HTBI primers amplified the TCR CDR3 region. TCRdb redid the calling of the multiplex PCR reads with MiXCR, one entry per CDR3 protein. The sample gives approximately 610,000 distinct CDR3 sequences, approximately 15% of which show up once; approximately 20% is in the top ten. The sequencing input was blood. The receptor source for this set is a woman under 30 with Graves' hyperthyroidism.

This rearrangement joins TRBV6-1 to TRBJ2-1, with 11 nucleotides matching TRBD2. J gave up 3 bases and V 8 bases, and 9 bases lay outside the gene matches. The CDR3 spans 16 residues. Germline V gene lookup returns CDR1 MNHNS and CDR2 SASEGT. The CDR3: CASRPPGLADYNEQFF. CDR3 coding DNA: TGTGCCAGCCGACCCCCGGGACTAGCGGACTACAATGAGCAGTTCTTC.

This clonotype has a count of ten or more. V gene TRBV7-2 combines with J gene TRBJ1-2; 10 bases are a match to TRBD1. The CDR3 has 15 amino acids. J was trimmed by 3 bases and V by 1 base; bases with no gene match: 2. Germline lookup yields CDR1 SGHTA and CDR2 FQGNSA. This chain's CDR3 is CASSLGGQGDYGYTF. CDR3 nucleotides: TGTGCCAGCAGCTTAGGAGGACAGGGGGACTATGGCTACACCTTC.

This chain joins TRBV18 and TRBJ2-2; tentatively, D is TRBD2 (5 bases). CDR3 length: 16 residues. Trimming pared 5 bases from V and 5 bases from J, leaving 18 bases between. Looked up from germline, CDR1 is KGHSH and CDR2 is LQKENI. The CDR3 DNA sequence: TGTGCCAGCTCAGATACGGATTTCTCGGGAACCGGGGAGCTGTTTTTT. It encodes CASSDTDFSGTGELFF.

The J gene is TRBJ1-2, the V gene TRBV20-1; TRBD1 aligns across 7 bases. Germline values: CDR1 DFQATT, CDR2 SNEGSKA (reference sequence). The junction had 1 base not matched to a gene; V was cut back by 2 bases and J by 4 bases. The length of the CDR3 is 12 residues. DNA of the CDR3: TGCAGTGCTAGATCAGGGGGCTATGGCTACACCTTC. Protein: CSARSGGYGYTF.

Many counts were recorded for this clonotype. V is TRBV2 and J is TRBJ2-3; TRBD1 aligns across 9 bases. Losses at the gene ends were 6 bases for V and 5 bases for J; bases not matched to a gene: 6. Germline CDR1 SNHLY, CDR2 FYNNEI. The CDR3 is 14 amino acids. The CDR3 region is CASSQDRGIDTQYF. For the CDR3, the DNA is TGTGCCAGCAGCCAGGACAGGGGCATAGATACGCAGTATTTT.

This clonotype showed up many times. This sequence joins TRBV5-1 and TRBJ2-1, with a possible D match to TRBD1 (5 bases). Germline CDR1 and CDR2: SGHRS and YFSETQ. V was trimmed by 4 bases and J by 5 bases, leaving 16 bases between them. The CDR3 has 15 amino acids. CDR3: CASSPRGSLDNEQFF. DNA for the CDR3: TGCGCCAGCAGCCCAAGGGGATCTTTGGACAATGAGCAGTTCTTC.

This clonotype was observed at least ten times. The chain joins TRBV7-2 to TRBJ2-5, with D possibly matching TRBD1 (6 bases). The CDR3 contains 14 residues. Trimming took 7 bases from V and 1 from J, leaving 13 bases between them. Germline V gene lookup returns CDR1 SGHTA and CDR2 FQGNSA. Written as DNA, the CDR3 is TGTGCCAGCAACAAAGGGGACATCCAAGAGACCCAGTACTTC. It translates to CASNKGDIQETQYF.

This clonotype was detected a few times. V gene TRBV5-1 combines with J gene TRBJ1-3, with D unclear. Trimming pared 0 bases from V and 0 bases from J, leaving 13 bases between. The CDR3 sequence is 17 residues long. The germline V gene encodes CDR1 SGHRS and CDR2 YFSETQ. For the CDR3, the DNA is TGCGCCAGCAGCTTGGAGTTTCTAGGTAGCTCTGGAAACACCATATATTTT. Its translation: CASSLEFLGSSGNTIYF. The complete variable domain, with remaining parts taken from reference TRBV5-1 and TRBJ1-3, reads KAGVTQTPRYLIKTRGQQVTLSCSPISGHRSVSWYQQTPGQGLQFLFEYFSETQRNKGNFPGRFSGRQFSNSRSEMNVSTLELGDSALYLCASSLEFLGSSGNTIYFGEGSWLTVV.

The rearrangement uses TRBV7-9 and TRBJ2-7; the D gene is possibly TRBD2 (5 bases). In germline, CDR1 is SEHNR, CDR2 FQNEAQ (reference sequence). Trimming pared 7 bases from V and 5 bases from J, leaving 39 bases between. The CDR3 sequence is 21 residues long. The CDR3 here is CASTEVVGKSYPDLIIHEQYF. For the CDR3, the DNA is TGTGCCAGCACCGAAGTCGTGGGGAAGTCATACCCGGACTTGATAATCCACGAGCAGTACTTC. Drawing the rest from reference TRBV7-9 and TRBJ2-7, the complete variable domain is DTGVSQNPRHKITKRGQNVTFRCDPISEHNRLYWYRQTLGQGPEFLTYFQNEAQLEKSRLLSDRFSAERPKGSFSTLEIQRTEQGDSAMYLCASTEVVGKSYPDLIIHEQYFGPGTRLTVT.

The gene calls are TRBV28 and TRBJ2-3; the match to TRBD2 covers 9 bases. The CDR3 length is 15 residues. V shed 6 bases, J shed 3 bases, and the junction held 7 bases outside the gene matches. Germline V gene sequence: CDR1 MDHEN, CDR2 SYDVKM. CDR3 amino acids: CASSILAGDTDTQYF. In DNA, the CDR3 is TGTGCCAGCAGCATACTAGCGGGTGATACAGATACGCAGTATTTT.

J is TRBJ2-7 and V is TRBV11-2; possibly TRBD1 or TRBD2 for D (5 bases each). Trimming removed 4 bases at V and 6 bases at J, with 19 bases between. The CDR3 covers 15 residues. Germline V lookup: CDR1 SGHAT, CDR2 FQNNGV. The chain's CDR3 is CASSYQGGPPAEQYF. The CDR3 DNA reads TGTGCCAGCAGCTACCAGGGCGGGCCCCCGGCCGAGCAGTACTTC.

The genes are TRBV5-6 and TRBJ1-5; a weak D match, TRBD1 (6 bases). The CDR3 has 16 residues. Germline V gives CDR1 SGHDT, CDR2 YYEEEE. The V and J ends lost 4 bases and 2 bases respectively, with 16 bases between them. The CDR3 region is CASSRGTRGGNQPQHF. CDR3 DNA: TGTGCCAGCAGCCGAGGGACCAGGGGTGGCAATCAGCCCCAGCATTTT.

This chain connects TRBV25-1 to TRBJ1-4; tentative D call: TRBD1 (5 bases). V dropped 3 bases and J dropped 3 bases, with 14 bases sitting between them. The CDR3 covers 16 residues. Germline lookup yields CDR1 MGHDK and CDR2 SYGVNS. Here the CDR3 reads CASSEGGRGPNEKLFF. The DNA for the CDR3 is TGTGCCAGCAGTGAGGGCGGAAGGGGCCCTAATGAAAAACTGTTTTTT.

This clonotype was observed at least ten times. The chain employs TRBV2 and TRBJ1-5, with D possibly TRBD1 on 6 matching bases. V lost 6 bases and J lost 1, with 16 bases in between. The CDR3 is made up of 16 amino acids. Germline assignment: CDR1 SNHLY and CDR2 FYNNEI. This chain's CDR3 is CASSRKGGESNQPQHF. The CDR3 nucleotides are TGTGCCAGCAGCAGAAAGGGGGGGGAAAGCAATCAGCCCCAGCATTTT. Full variable domain (outside the CDR3, taken from reference TRBV2 and TRBJ1-5): EPEVTQTPSHQVTQMGQEVILRCVPISNHLYFYWYRQILGQKVEFLVSFYNNEISEKSEIFDDQFSVERPDGSNFTLKIRSTKLEDSAMYFCASSRKGGESNQPQHFGDGTRLSIL.

This clonotype has just a few counts. The gene calls are TRBV11-2 and TRBJ2-7; 10 nucleotides align to TRBD1. The V segment lost 4 bases and the J segment 6 bases; nucleotides outside the gene matches: 9. The CDR3 totals 15 residues. The germline gives CDR1 SGHAT, CDR2 FQNNGV. CDR3 in amino acids: CASSSPTGGRGEQYF. DNA for the CDR3: TGTGCCAGCAGCTCACCGACAGGGGGCCGTGGCGAGCAGTACTTC.

The chain recombines TRBV20-1 with TRBJ2-1; 13 bases map to TRBD2. The junction had 4 bases not matched to a gene; V was cut back by 1 base and J by 7 bases. Germline assignment: CDR1 DFQATT and CDR2 SNEGSKA (reference sequence). The CDR3 has 15 residues. In nucleotides, the CDR3 is TGCAGTGCTAGAGGGACTAGCGGGAGTGGGAATGAGCAGTTCTTC. Encoded protein: CSARGTSGSGNEQFF.

This clonotype was detected many times. V usage is TRBV11-2 and J usage is TRBJ1-6; tentative D call: TRBD1 (5 bases). Trimming took off 0 bases at V and 7 bases at J, with 10 bases between the two ends. Germline loops: CDR1 SGHAT, CDR2 FQNNGV. The CDR3 contains 15 residues. The CDR3 bases are TGTGCCAGCAGCTTAGAGGGTTGGGGGAATTCACCCCTCCACTTT. It codes for CASSLEGWGNSPLHF. Full variable domain (rest looked up from reference TRBV11-2 and TRBJ1-6): EAGVAQSPRYKIIEKRQSVAFWCNPISGHATLYWYQQILGQGPKLLIQFQNNGVVDDSQLPKDRFSAERLKGVDSTLKIQPAKLEDSAVYLCASSLEGWGNSPLHFGNGTRLTVT.

This clonotype has only a few counts. CDR3 DNA sequence: TGTGCCTGGAAACAGGGGACCTCTGGAAACACCATATATTTT. Its protein product is CAWKQGTSGNTIYF. The chain employs TRBV30 and TRBJ1-3; 7 positions agree with TRBD1. Germline V gene lookup returns CDR1 GTSNPN and CDR2 SVGIG (reference sequence). This CDR3 region has 14 residues. After removal of 4 bases from V and 0 bases from J, the junction contained 3 bases not matched to a gene.

Only a few counts were recorded for this clonotype. The chain uses TRBV18 and TRBJ2-5; possibly TRBD1 for D (5 bases). The germline gives CDR1 KGHSH, CDR2 LQKENI. V was trimmed by 0 bases and J by 3 bases, leaving 11 bases between them. The CDR3 runs 15 residues. The CDR3 DNA is TGTGCCAGCTCACCACCTAGGGGCAGCAAAGAGACCCAGTACTTC. Its translation: CASSPPRGSKETQYF.

Concerning this clonotype itself: One base away lies a much larger clone, so this may be a sequencing read error. This rearrangement joins TRBV10-1 to TRBJ1-1; no clear D. Germline CDR1 reads WNHNN; CDR2 reads SYGVQD (reference sequence). V lost 1 base and J 5 bases, leaving 8 bases between the germline ends. The CDR3 is 13 residues long. CDR3 loop: CASSELVGTEAFF. The CDR3 region has the DNA TGCGCCAGCAGTGAGTTGGTGGGAACTGAAGCTTTCTTT.

This clonotype was picked up many times. V gene TRBV11-2 combines with J gene TRBJ2-1; D perhaps matches TRBD2 (6 bases). CDR3 length: 15 amino acids. V was trimmed by 5 bases and J by 4 bases, leaving 15 bases between them. CDR1 is SGHAT, CDR2 FQNNGV, per germline. CDR3 residues: CASSLTGTVYNEQFF. CDR3 bases: TGTGCCAGCAGCCTGACCGGGACTGTATACAATGAGCAGTTCTTC.

This clonotype was seen ten or more times. For the CDR3, the DNA is TGTGCCAGCAGCGAGCGGACAGGGGTAGGTGAGCAGTACTTC. This sequence encodes CASSERTGVGEQYF. The V gene is TRBV9, the J gene TRBJ2-7; 9 nucleotides align to TRBD1. This CDR3 is 14 amino acids long. The germline gives CDR1 SGDLS, CDR2 YYNGEE. The V segment lost 3 bases and the J segment 7 bases; nucleotides outside the gene matches: 8. The full variable domain, rest sourced from reference TRBV9 and TRBJ2-7, is DSGVTQTPKHLITATGQRVTLRCSPRSGDLSVYWYQQSLDQGLQFLIQYYNGEERAKGNILERFSAQQFPDLHSELNLSSLELGDSALYFCASSERTGVGEQYFGPGTRLTVT.

This clonotype was seen more than once but under ten times. The chain carries TRBV19 and TRBJ1-2, with TRBD1 as a possible D gene (6 bases). Germline assignment: CDR1 LNHDA and CDR2 SQIVND (reference sequence). The CDR3 loop spans 16 amino acids. Trimming pared 7 bases from V and 0 bases from J, leaving 18 bases between. CDR3: CASTPGRGTSNYGYTF. In DNA form, the CDR3 reads TGTGCCAGTACCCCGGGCAGGGGAACCTCTAACTATGGCTACACCTTC.

This clonotype was detected many times. This chain connects TRBV2 to TRBJ2-5; 7 bases map to TRBD1. The germline gives CDR1 SNHLY, CDR2 FYNNEI. The CDR3 covers 13 residues. V shed 6 bases, J shed 0 bases, and the junction held 1 base outside the gene matches. For the CDR3, the DNA is TGTGCCAGCAGACAGGGGTACCAAGAGACCCAGTACTTC. It translates to CASRQGYQETQYF.

The CDR3 loop reads CASKGEPLIETQYF. CDR3 DNA: TGTGCCTCTAAGGGGGAGCCTCTAATAGAGACCCAGTACTTC. The chain uses TRBV2 and TRBJ2-5, with D possibly TRBD1 on 6 matching bases. V shed 11 bases and J shed 4 bases, with 20 bases lying between them. Germline V gene lookup returns CDR1 SNHLY and CDR2 FYNNEI. The CDR3 contains 14 residues.

This clonotype was detected only a few times. The J gene is TRBJ2-5, the V gene TRBV4-1; D tentatively reads TRBD1 or TRBD2 (5 bases each). From germline, CDR1 is MGHRA and CDR2 YSYEKL. Between the trimmed V and J ends, which lost 4 bases and 7 bases, there was a span of 19 bases. CDR3 length equals 15 residues. This chain's CDR3 is CASSPLQGPGGTQYF. The DNA of the CDR3 is TGCGCCAGCAGCCCGCTGCAGGGACCAGGCGGGACCCAGTACTTC.

This clonotype was seen a handful of times. This rearrangement joins TRBV20-1 to TRBJ2-5; no definite D call. CDR3 length: 13 amino acids. The germline CDR1 and CDR2 sequences are DFQATT and SNEGSKA (reference sequence). V dropped 1 base and J dropped 5 bases, with 11 bases sitting between them. The CDR3 DNA sequence: TGCAGTGCTAGAGGTACACAGCTCGAGACCCAGTACTTC. This translates into CSARGTQLETQYF.

The rearrangement links TRBV15 to TRBJ1-4; the match to TRBD1 covers 9 bases. Germline CDR1 LNHNV, CDR2 YYDKDF (reference sequence). J was trimmed by 8 bases and V by 3 bases; bases with no gene match: 7. CDR3 length equals 15 residues. CDR3 protein: CATSRDYTGGEKLFF. In nucleotides, the CDR3 is TGTGCCACCAGCAGGGACTACACAGGGGGCGAAAAACTGTTTTTT. The entire variable domain, with the rest obtained from reference TRBV15 and TRBJ1-4, is as follows: DAMVIQNPRYQVTQFGKPVTLSCSQTLNHNVMYWYQQKSSQAPKLLFHYYDKDFNNEADTPDNFQSRRPNTSFCFLDIRSPGLGDTAMYLCATSRDYTGGEKLFFGSGTQLSVL.

The table lists this clonotype with a few counts. The chain is built from TRBV20-1 and TRBJ2-3; the D gene is possibly TRBD1 (9 bases). V gave up 6 bases and J gave up 2 bases, with 36 bases separating them. In germline, CDR1 is DFQATT, CDR2 SNEGSKA (reference sequence). The CDR3 spans 21 residues. In nucleotides, the CDR3 is TGCAGTGCGACCGGGACAGGGATCCTCTACCCTCTAGCGGGCGACACAGATACGCAGTATTTT. Protein: CSATGTGILYPLAGDTDTQYF.

DNA of the CDR3: TGTGCCAGCAGTTTTCGGGACATAGCGGGATACACCGGGGAGCTGTTTTTT. It yields the protein CASSFRDIAGYTGELFF. The V and J genes are TRBV12-3 or TRBV12-4 and TRBJ2-2, with 8 bases aligning to TRBD2. The J segment lost 3 bases and the V segment lost 3 bases, leaving 9 bases of the junction unmatched. The CDR3 covers 17 residues.

The chain carries TRBV18 and TRBJ2-5; TRBD2 is a possible D gene (5 bases). Germline loops: CDR1 KGHSH, CDR2 LQKENI. Trimming shortened V by 3 bases and J by 5 bases, and 16 bases separated the two germline ends. This CDR3 is 15 amino acids long. CDR3 coding DNA: TGTGCCAGCTCACCGAGAGCGGAGCGGTTGGAGACCCAGTACTTC. It encodes CASSPRAERLETQYF. The full variable domain, rest sourced from reference TRBV18 and TRBJ2-5, is NAGVMQNPRHLVRRRGQEARLRCSPMKGHSHVYWYRQLPEEGLKFMVYLQKENIIDESGMPKERFSAEFPKEGPSILRIQQVVRGDSAAYFCASSPRAERLETQYFGPGTRLLVL.

On this clonotype: At one end, the junction sequence differs from germline, possibly due to a read error. This rearrangement joins TRBV11-2 to TRBJ1-4; TRBD1 might be the D (5 bases). The CDR3 loop spans 17 amino acids. From germline, CDR1 is SGHAT and CDR2 FQNNGV. CDR3 sequence: CVSSLGRSGRVNERLFF. CDR3 bases: TGTGTCAGCAGCTTAGGGCGTTCCGGCAGGGTTAATGAAAGACTGTTTTTT.